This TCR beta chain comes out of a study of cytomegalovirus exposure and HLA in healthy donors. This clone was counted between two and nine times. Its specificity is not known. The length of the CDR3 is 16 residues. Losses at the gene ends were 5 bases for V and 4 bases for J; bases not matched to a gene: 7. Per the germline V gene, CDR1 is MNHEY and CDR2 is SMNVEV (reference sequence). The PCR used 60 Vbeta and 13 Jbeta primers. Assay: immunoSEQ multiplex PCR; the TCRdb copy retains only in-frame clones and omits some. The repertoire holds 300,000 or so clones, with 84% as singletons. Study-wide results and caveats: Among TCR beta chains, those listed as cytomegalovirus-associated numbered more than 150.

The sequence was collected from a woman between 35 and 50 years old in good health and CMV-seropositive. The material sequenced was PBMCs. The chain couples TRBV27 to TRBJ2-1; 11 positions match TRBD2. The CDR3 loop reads CASSPWGLAEYNEQFF. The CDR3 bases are TGTGCCAGCAGTCCATGGGGACTAGCGGAATACAATGAGCAGTTCTTC.